Listed below are T cell receptor beta chains from one sample, sequenced in a study of CD8+ T cells in alopecia areata. Profiling relied on immunoSEQ multiplex PCR, and the TCRdb table lists in-frame clones only, not all of them. The sample lists under 250,000 clones, around 62% occurring once. Source: CD4+ T cells sorted from blood, taken at week 0. Receptors were obtained from a human donor with alopecia areata. Each CDR3 is given with its conserved first and last residue. A D gene is named only where the DNA matches it firmly. Only part of the rows carry a size: once, few, many, or a class if the clone is expanded.

>NA|TRBD1|TRBV7-9|TRBJ1-6
CASSKATGGNSPLHF
TGTGCCAGCAGTAAAGCGACAGGGGGTAATTCACCCCTCCACTTT
>NA|NA|TRBV18|TRBJ1-1
CASSQGRVGEAFF
TGTGCCAGCTCCCAGGGACGTGTAGGTGAAGCTTTCTTT
>NA|NA|TRBV5-1|TRBJ2-2
CASSLAANTGELFF
TGCGCCAGCAGCTTGGCGGCGAACACCGGGGAGCTGTTTTTT
>NA|TRBD1|TRBV30|TRBJ2-5
CAWSRQGEETQYF
TGTGCCTGGAGTCGCCAGGGGGAAGAGACCCAGTACTTC
>NA|TRBD1|TRBV29-1|TRBJ2-1
CSVAGTDYNEQFF
TGCAGCGTTGCCGGGACAGATTACAATGAGCAGTTCTTC
>NA|NA|TRBV29-1|TRBJ1-2
CSVEDRLYGYTF
TGCAGCGTTGAAGACCGGTTGTATGGCTACACCTTC
>few|NA|TRBV4-1|TRBJ2-1
CASSQGQGGYNEQFF
TGCGCCAGCAGCCAAGGACAGGGAGGCTACAATGAGCAGTTCTTC
>many|TRBD1|TRBV10-3|TRBJ2-7
CATGQHYEQYF
TGTGCCACGGGACAGCACTACGAGCAGTACTTC
>few|TRBD2|TRBV10-3|TRBJ2-3
CAIRPRTSGSLADTQYF
TGTGCCATCAGGCCCCGGACTAGCGGGAGCTTAGCAGATACGCAGTATTTT
>NA|NA|TRBV29-1|TRBJ1-2
CSVEPRVHGYTF
TGCAGCGTTGAACCCAGGGTCCACGGCTACACCTTC
>few|NA|TRBV5-1|TRBJ2-1
CASSQETHGNEQFF
TGCGCCAGCAGCCAGGAAACTCATGGCAATGAGCAGTTCTTC
>few|NA|TRBV29-1|TRBJ1-5
CSVRWGSNQPQHF
TGCAGCGTTCGATGGGGGAGCAATCAGCCCCAGCATTTT
>few|TRBD1|TRBV5-6|TRBJ1-4
CASSLYRGDEKLFF
TGTGCCAGCAGCTTGTACAGGGGGGATGAAAAACTGTTTTTT
>NA|TRBD2|TRBV5-1|TRBJ2-3
CASSDSSGRTDTQYF
TGCGCCAGCAGCGACTCTAGCGGGAGGACAGATACGCAGTATTTT
>few|TRBD1|TRBV7-9|TRBJ1-2
CASSLGLGGTVNYGYTF
TGTGCCAGCAGCTTGGGCTTGGGTGGGACAGTCAACTATGGCTACACCTTC
>NA|TRBD1|TRBV5-1|TRBJ1-2
CASSLPGGYGYTF
TGCGCCAGCAGCTTGCCAGGGGGCTATGGCTACACCTTC
>NA|TRBD1|TRBV30|TRBJ2-5
CAWSLQGLETQYF
TGTGCCTGGAGCCTACAGGGGTTGGAGACCCAGTACTTC
>NA|TRBD1|TRBV18|TRBJ1-2
CASATGGLYGYTF
TGTGCCAGCGCGACAGGGGGATTGTATGGCTACACCTTC
>NA|NA|TRBV29-1|TRBJ2-1
CSVDPGAYNEQFF
TGCAGCGTGGACCCTGGAGCCTACAATGAGCAGTTCTTC
>NA|NA|TRBV29-1|TRBJ1-1
CSVRGKLNTEAFF
TGCAGCGTTCGTGGGAAGCTGAACACTGAAGCTTTCTTT
>NA|NA|TRBV27|TRBJ2-1
CASSLYGEQFF
TGTGCCAGCAGTTTATATGGTGAGCAGTTCTTC
>NA|NA|TRBV29-1|TRBJ1-4
CSVAKGPNEKLFF
TGCAGCGTTGCCAAGGGGCCTAATGAAAAACTGTTTTTT
>NA|NA|TRBV5-1|TRBJ2-2
CASSLAGYTGELFF
TGCGCCAGCAGCTTGGCAGGGTACACCGGGGAGCTGTTTTTT
>NA|NA|TRBV25-1|TRBJ1-6
CASSEQGYSPLHF
TGTGCCAGCAGTGAACAGGGGTACTCACCCCTCCACTTT
>NA|TRBD2|TRBV27|TRBJ2-7
CASSSSGTYEQYF
TGTGCCAGCAGTTCAAGCGGGACCTACGAGCAGTACTTC
>NA|NA|TRBV2|TRBJ2-6
CASSLSGAGANVLTF
TGTGCCAGCAGCCTATCAGGGGCCGGGGCCAACGTCCTGACTTTC
>NA|NA|TRBV30|TRBJ1-2
CAWSVGRAWEGYGYTF
TGTGCCTGGAGTGTCGGCAGGGCATGGGAAGGCTATGGCTACACCTTC
>NA|NA|TRBV11-2|TRBJ2-1
CASSLDLQLEQFF
TGTGCCAGCAGCTTAGATCTTCAGCTTGAGCAGTTCTTC
>few|NA|TRBV7-6|TRBJ1-5
CASSRQVNQPQHF
TGTGCCAGCAGCAGACAGGTCAATCAGCCCCAGCATTTT
>few|NA|TRBV6-6|TRBJ1-2
CASSYGTSRPGYTF
TGTGCCAGCAGTTACGGGACCTCCCGGCCTGGCTACACCTTC
>once|NA|TRBV9|TRBJ2-3
CASSVRTLRTDTQYF
TGTGCCAGCAGCGTTCGGACTCTTCGCACAGATACGCAGTATTTT
>NA|NA|TRBV29-1|TRBJ1-5
CSVASGNQPQHF
TGCAGCGTTGCCAGCGGCAATCAGCCCCAGCATTTT
>NA|TRBD1|TRBV30|TRBJ2-2
CAWGRKGAGYTGELFF
TGTGCCTGGGGACGAAAGGGGGCTGGATACACCGGGGAGCTGTTTTTT
>NA|NA|TRBV18|TRBJ1-1
CASSPSDSSLNTEAFF
TGTGCCAGCTCACCCTCGGACAGCTCCTTGAACACTGAAGCTTTCTTT
>few|NA|TRBV4-1|TRBJ1-2
CASSQDPGTSSYIYGYTF
TGCGCCAGCAGCCAAGACCCTGGGACATCGAGCTACATCTATGGCTACACCTTC
>NA|NA|TRBV7-9|TRBJ1-2
CASSLDVLVRYTF
TGTGCCAGCAGCTTAGACGTGCTCGTCCGGTACACCTTC
>NA|NA|TRBV20-1|TRBJ1-2
CSANDYGYTF
TGCAGTGCTAATGACTATGGCTACACCTTC
>NA|NA|TRBV29-1|TRBJ2-7
CSVVSGQLAYEQYF
TGCAGCGTTGTATCAGGGCAGCTTGCCTACGAGCAGTACTTC
>NA|TRBD1|TRBV6-6|TRBJ2-1
CASSLGQGGGNEQFF
TGTGCCAGCAGTCTGGGACAGGGTGGAGGCAATGAGCAGTTCTTC
>NA|NA|TRBV30|TRBJ1-2
CAWSVLGRPSYGYTF
TGTGCCTGGAGTGTCTTGGGCCGCCCGAGCTATGGCTACACCTTC
>few|NA|TRBV6-6|TRBJ1-3
CASSSFGRGNTIYF
TGTGCCAGCAGTTCCTTTGGCCGTGGAAACACCATATATTTT
>NA|TRBD2|TRBV4-1|TRBJ2-3
CASSHGRGTWSTDTQYF
TGCGCCAGCAGCCACGGGAGGGGCACTTGGAGCACAGATACGCAGTATTTT
>NA|NA|TRBV19|TRBJ1-1
CASSTYSTGHRNTEAFF
TGTGCCAGTAGTACTTATTCCACAGGGCACCGGAACACTGAAGCTTTCTTT
>many|NA|TRBV19|TRBJ1-2
CASRWGPGAHYGYTF
TGTGCCAGTAGATGGGGGCCGGGGGCCCACTATGGCTACACCTTC
>NA|TRBD1|TRBV7-3|TRBJ2-6
CASSRQGATAGANVLTF
TGTGCCAGCAGCCGACAGGGGGCGACGGCTGGGGCCAACGTCCTGACTTTC
>once|TRBD1|TRBV15|TRBJ1-2
CATSSETGSYTF
TGTGCCACCAGCAGCGAGACAGGGTCCTACACCTTC
>few|NA|TRBV30|TRBJ2-7
CAWSVGAYEQYF
TGTGCCTGGAGTGTAGGGGCCTACGAGCAGTACTTC
>NA|TRBD2|TRBV29-1|TRBJ2-3
CSVIPSGGTDTQYF
TGCAGCGTTATTCCTAGCGGGGGGACAGATACGCAGTATTTT
>NA|TRBD1|TRBV6-5|TRBJ1-2
CASGRTGATYGYTF
TGTGCCAGCGGGAGGACAGGCGCAACCTATGGCTACACCTTC
>few|NA|TRBV5-1|TRBJ1-4
CASSFRQPNEKLFF
TGCGCCAGCAGCTTTCGGCAGCCTAATGAAAAACTGTTTTTT
>NA|NA|TRBV9|TRBJ1-2
CASSVKGYDGYTF
TGTGCCAGCAGCGTCAAGGGATACGATGGCTACACCTTC
>few|TRBD1|TRBV29-1|TRBJ1-2
CSAGDRDYGYTF
TGCAGCGCCGGGGACAGGGACTATGGCTACACCTTC
>few|NA|TRBV29-1|TRBJ2-2
CSGGMGRTGELFF
TGCAGCGGGGGGATGGGGCGCACCGGGGAGCTGTTTTTT
>NA|NA|TRBV29-1|TRBJ2-3
CSVVGRVTDTQYF
TGCAGCGTCGTGGGCAGGGTAACAGATACGCAGTATTTT